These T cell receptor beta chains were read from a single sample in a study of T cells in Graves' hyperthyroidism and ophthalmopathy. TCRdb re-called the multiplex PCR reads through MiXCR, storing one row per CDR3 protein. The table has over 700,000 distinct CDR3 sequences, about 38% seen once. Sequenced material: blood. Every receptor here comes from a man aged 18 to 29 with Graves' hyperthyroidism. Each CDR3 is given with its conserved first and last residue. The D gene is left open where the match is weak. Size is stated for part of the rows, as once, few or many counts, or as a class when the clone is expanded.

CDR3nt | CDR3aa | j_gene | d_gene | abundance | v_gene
TGTGCCAGCAGTTACGGCGCAGTATTGAACACTGAAGCTTTCTTT | CASSYGAVLNTEAFF | TRBJ1-1 | NA | NA | TRBV6-6
TGTGCCAGCAGCTCCCCTAAGGGACTAGCGGGGATCACAGATACGCAGTATTTT | CASSSPKGLAGITDTQYF | TRBJ2-3 | TRBD2 | NA | TRBV7-8
TGTGCCAGCAGGGCGGGACTAGCCCTGGAGGAGCAGTACTTC | CASRAGLALEEQYF | TRBJ2-7 | TRBD2 | NA | TRBV6-1
TGCGCCAGCAGCCAAAACCCCGCCGGGGCCCACTATGGCTACACCTTC | CASSQNPAGAHYGYTF | TRBJ1-2 | NA | NA | TRBV7-3
TGTGCCAGTAGAAGGGGAAATGGGGAGCTGTTTTTT | CASRRGNGELFF | TRBJ2-2 | NA | many | TRBV19
TGCAGCGTTGAGTCCCGTCGGGGTGTTACCGGGGAGCTGTTTTTT | CSVESRRGVTGELFF | TRBJ2-2 | NA | NA | TRBV29-1
TGTGCCAGCATTATGACTCCGACCCCTGGTTCACCCCTCCACTTT | CASIMTPTPGSPLHF | TRBJ1-6 | NA | NA | TRBV25-1
TGTGCCAGCAAAGCAGGGGTTGAAGCTTTCTTT | CASKAGVEAFF | TRBJ1-1 | NA | NA | TRBV10-3
TGTGCCAGCAGCTTAGATCCCCTAGCTAAAAACTACGAGCAGTACTTC | CASSLDPLAKNYEQYF | TRBJ2-7 | NA | few | TRBV11-2
TGTGCCAGCAGCCAAGGGGACAGTATGTCCTACGAGCAGTACTTC | CASSQGDSMSYEQYF | TRBJ2-7 | TRBD1 | NA | TRBV12-3/TRBV12-4
TGCGCCAGCAACACAGGGGAGACAATGAACACTGAAGCTTTCTTT | CASNTGETMNTEAFF | TRBJ1-1 | TRBD1 | few | TRBV5-1
TGTGCCAGCAGCTTGGGTCTCGACCGAGTGGACGAGCAGTACTTC | CASSLGLDRVDEQYF | TRBJ2-7 | NA | few | TRBV5-4